Each of the 24 T cell receptor beta chains below was sequenced from the same sample in a study of T cells after posttransplantation cyclophosphamide. TCRdb keeps only in-frame clones here, not all; method: immunoSEQ multiplex PCR. The sample records 66,000 or so clones, around 93% being singletons. Material: PBMCs. The receptors derive from a woman under 40 in good health and a related stem cell transplant donor.

This chain joins TRBV6-1 and TRBJ2-7; D is perhaps TRBD2 (6 bases). CDR1 is MNHNS and CDR2 is SASEGT in the germline V gene. This CDR3 comprises 14 residues. The V gene lost 5 bases and the J gene lost 2 bases, with 13 bases spanning the gap. The DNA for the CDR3 is TGTGCCAGCAGTCCCCTGGGAGGACCCTACGAGCAGTACTTC. Amino acid sequence: CASSPLGGPYEQYF.

This chain joins TRBV19 and TRBJ1-1; D ambiguous. CDR1 is LNHDA, CDR2 SQIVND, per germline (reference sequence). This CDR3 has 14 amino acids. The germline V and J ends were trimmed by 5 bases and 0 bases, with 10 bases remaining between them. The CDR3 DNA is TGTGCCAGTAGTCCACGACGGATGAACACTGAAGCTTTCTTT. Its protein product is CASSPRRMNTEAFF.

The chain combines TRBV19 with TRBJ1-4; 8 bases are shared with TRBD1. The CDR3 extends over 14 amino acids. CDR1 is LNHDA, CDR2 SQIVND, per germline (reference sequence). The junction had 7 bases not matched to a gene; V was cut back by 6 bases and J by 7 bases. CDR3 nucleotides: TGTGCCAGTAGCCCGACAGGGGCGGCTGAAAAACTGTTTTTT. This sequence encodes CASSPTGAAEKLFF.

V and J are TRBV27 and TRBJ1-4, with D perhaps matching TRBD1 (6 bases). The CDR3 is 16 amino acids. The V gene lost 5 bases and the J gene lost 0 bases, with 13 bases spanning the gap. Germline V lookup: CDR1 MNHEY, CDR2 SMNVEV (reference sequence). The CDR3 coding sequence is TGTGCCAGCAGTAAGAGACAGGAAGCAACTAATGAAAAACTGTTTTTT. As protein: CASSKRQEATNEKLFF.

The chain has TRBV7-8 and TRBJ2-7; D possibly corresponds to TRBD2 (6 bases). The CDR3 is 15 residues long. CDR1 is SGHVS, CDR2 FQNEAQ, per germline. Trimming removed 5 bases from V and 2 bases from J, with 16 bases in between. CDR3 nucleotides: TGTGCCAGCAGCCGAACAGGCGGGGTCCCCTACGAGCAGTACTTC. It yields the protein CASSRTGGVPYEQYF.

The chain joins TRBV7-8 to TRBJ2-7, with a possible D match to TRBD1 (7 bases). This CDR3 is 16 amino acids long. V lost 5 bases to trimming and J lost 3 bases, with 20 bases between them. Germline V lookup: CDR1 SGHVS, CDR2 FQNEAQ. In nucleotides, the CDR3 is TGTGCCAGCAGCAACCGGGACAGAGACGGGGGCTACGAGCAGTACTTC. This translates into CASSNRDRDGGYEQYF.

The DNA for the CDR3 is TGTGCTAGTGGTTTGACTACAAAAACTAGCGGCGGGAACAATGAGCAGTTCTTC. Protein product: CASGLTTKTSGGNNEQFF. The genes are TRBV12-5 and TRBJ2-1, with 8 nucleotides matching TRBD2. Germline lookup yields CDR1 LGHNT and CDR2 FRNRAP. With 2 bases clipped from V and 5 bases from J, the junction kept 14 bases outside the gene matches. There are 18 residues in the CDR3.

The V and J genes are TRBV5-6 and TRBJ2-1; D unclear. The CDR3 loop spans 14 amino acids. Germline-derived CDR1 and CDR2 are SGHDT and YYEEEE. Deletions cut 3 bases from V and 11 bases from J, with 18 bases between. In nucleotides, the CDR3 is TGTGCCAGCAGCTCAAGCGTCCTCAGTCGTAAGCAGTTCTTC. Translating it yields CASSSSVLSRKQFF.

The V call is TRBV29-1, the J call TRBJ1-4, with 7 bases matching TRBD1. The CDR3 sequence is 13 residues long. Trimming cost V 7 bases and J 5 bases; bases outside gene matches: 7. Germline assignment: CDR1 SQVTM and CDR2 ANQGSEA. The CDR3 loop is CSGGDSPNEKLFF. The DNA for the CDR3 is TGCAGCGGGGGGGACAGCCCGAATGAAAAACTGTTTTTT.

This chain links TRBV5-1 with TRBJ2-7; maybe TRBD1 (6 bases). Germline loops: CDR1 SGHRS, CDR2 YFSETQ. With 4 bases removed from V and 2 bases from J, the gap between germline ends came to 13 bases. The CDR3 covers 14 residues. CDR3 sequence (DNA): TGCGCCAGCAGCCCTGGACAGATCACCTACGAGCAGTACTTC. As protein: CASSPGQITYEQYF.

V usage is TRBV6-5 and J usage is TRBJ1-3; D not certain. Germline V gene lookup returns CDR1 MNHEY and CDR2 SVGAGI. Trimming stripped 4 bases from V and 0 bases from J, with 13 bases between. The CDR3 runs 16 residues. The CDR3 DNA sequence: TGTGCCAGCAGTTCGAAAGGGCAAGCCTCTGGAAACACCATATATTTT. Its translation is CASSSKGQASGNTIYF.

The chain links TRBV7-2 to TRBJ2-7; 8 nucleotides line up with TRBD1. The V gene's germline CDR1 is SGHTA and CDR2 FQGNSA. This CDR3 is built from 14 residues. The V gene end was trimmed by 5 bases and the J gene end by 6 bases; junction bases not matched to a gene: 9. The DNA for the CDR3 is TGTGCCAGCAGCCCTCTCGGACAGGGTCTCGAGCAGTACTTC. Its protein is CASSPLGQGLEQYF.

This chain links TRBV5-4 with TRBJ2-5, with D possibly being TRBD2 (6 bases). The V and J ends lost 0 bases and 7 bases respectively, with 16 bases between them. The CDR3 length is 15 residues. Germline assignment: CDR1 SGHNT and CDR2 YYREEE (reference sequence). CDR3 coding DNA: TGTGCCAGCAGCTTGGGGGCCCGGGGGATGGGGACCCAGTACTTC. Translation: CASSLGARGMGTQYF.

In this sample, this clone turned up once. This chain connects TRBV19 to TRBJ1-5; TRBD1 agrees at 9 bases. The germline V gene encodes CDR1 LNHDA and CDR2 SQIVND (reference sequence). The CDR3 loop spans 15 amino acids. J lost 9 bases, V lost 5 bases, and 11 bases had no gene match. In DNA, the CDR3 is TGTGCCAGTAGTGACGCCGGGACAGGGATTTCGCCCCAGCATTTT. Translating gives CASSDAGTGISPQHF.

The gene calls are TRBV4-3 and TRBJ1-6, with unresolved D. Deletions cut 3 bases from V and 11 bases from J, with 11 bases between. CDR1 is LGHNA and CDR2 is YSLEER in the germline V gene. The CDR3 has 13 amino acids. CDR3 sequence reads: CASSQSGSAPLHF. CDR3 DNA: TGCGCCAGCAGCCAGTCGGGAAGTGCACCCCTCCACTTT.

The V call is TRBV11-1, the J call TRBJ1-2; 9 bases are shared with TRBD1. The V gene end was trimmed by 3 bases and the J gene end by 6 bases; junction bases not matched to a gene: 5. CDR1 and CDR2 from the germline V gene are SGHAT and FQDESV (reference sequence). The CDR3 has 14 residues. As DNA, the CDR3 is TGTGCCAGCAGCTTGGACAGGGGTGAGGATGGCTACACCTTC. Its translation: CASSLDRGEDGYTF.

The rearrangement links TRBV29-1 to TRBJ1-1, with 8 positions matching TRBD1. The CDR3 is 13 amino acids. V was clipped by 7 bases and J by 6 bases; unmatched bases: 10. Germline V CDR1 and CDR2: SQVTM, ANQGSEA. The CDR3 loop reads CSATRSGGPEAFF. As DNA, the CDR3 is TGCAGCGCCACTCGATCAGGGGGCCCTGAAGCTTTCTTT.

This chain links TRBV29-1 with TRBJ1-4; D possibly corresponds to TRBD1 (5 bases). The CDR3 has 13 residues. The V gene's germline CDR1 is SQVTM and CDR2 ANQGSEA. The V and J ends lost 4 bases and 2 bases respectively, with 8 bases between them. The chain's CDR3 is CSVVRGTNEKLFF. CDR3 nucleotides: TGCAGCGTTGTGAGGGGCACTAATGAAAAACTGTTTTTT. Looking up the rest from reference TRBV29-1 and TRBJ1-4 gives the full variable domain: SAVISQKPSRDICQRGTSLTIQCQVDSQVTMMFWYRQQPGQSLTLIATANQGSEATYESGFVIDKFPISRPNLTFSTLTVSNMSPEDSSIYLCSVVRGTNEKLFFGSGTQLSVL.

The chain uses TRBV7-6 and TRBJ2-3, with a tentative D call TRBD2 (7 bases). The CDR3 is 16 amino acids. V dropped 5 bases and J dropped 3 bases, with 18 bases sitting between them. From germline, CDR1 is SGHVS and CDR2 FNYEAQ. In DNA form, the CDR3 reads TGTGCCAGCAGCATCAGGGGTGGGGGGGGGACAGATACGCAGTATTTT. Its translation: CASSIRGGGGTDTQYF.

V gene TRBV9 combines with J gene TRBJ2-7; a weak D match, TRBD2 (5 bases). Looked up from germline, CDR1 is SGDLS and CDR2 is YYNGEE. The V and J ends lost 7 bases and 3 bases respectively, with 8 bases between them. The CDR3 is 11 amino acids. The CDR3 sequence: CASGGGYEQYF. The CDR3, as DNA: TGTGCCAGCGGAGGAGGCTACGAGCAGTACTTC.

The chain has TRBV30 and TRBJ2-7; TRBD2 is a possible D gene (6 bases). This CDR3 spans 13 amino acids. The germline CDR1 and CDR2 sequences are GTSNPN and SVGIG (reference sequence). Trimming removed 0 bases at V and 4 bases at J, with 10 bases between. As DNA, the CDR3 is TGTGCCTGGAGTGTTGGAGGGTATTACGAGCAGTACTTC. Translating it yields CAWSVGGYYEQYF.

This rearrangement joins TRBV2 to TRBJ2-3, with 8 bases identical to TRBD1. The CDR3 is 15 amino acids. CDR1 SNHLY and CDR2 FYNNEI come from the germline V gene. The V segment lost 3 bases and the J segment 2 bases; nucleotides outside the gene matches: 4. CDR3 DNA sequence: TGTGCCAGCAGTGATCCGGACAGGGCCACAGATACGCAGTATTTT. It codes for CASSDPDRATDTQYF.

V gene TRBV6-5 combines with J gene TRBJ1-3; D is ambiguous. Germline CDR1 MNHEY, CDR2 SVGAGI. The CDR3 extends over 15 amino acids. The germline V and J ends were trimmed by 4 bases and 0 bases, with 10 bases remaining between them. The CDR3 DNA reads TGTGCCAGCAGTTCGATACAGCACTCTGGAAACACCATATATTTT. Translated: CASSSIQHSGNTIYF.

The genes are TRBV11-3 and TRBJ2-5; 16 bases line up with TRBD2. J gave up 4 bases and V 5 bases, and 10 bases lay outside the gene matches. CDR1 and CDR2 (germline): SGHNT, YENEEA. The length of the CDR3 is 18 residues. The CDR3 here is CASSHGTSGGASSETQYF. The DNA for the CDR3 is TGTGCCAGCAGCCACGGGACTAGCGGGGGGGCCTCCTCAGAGACCCAGTACTTC.